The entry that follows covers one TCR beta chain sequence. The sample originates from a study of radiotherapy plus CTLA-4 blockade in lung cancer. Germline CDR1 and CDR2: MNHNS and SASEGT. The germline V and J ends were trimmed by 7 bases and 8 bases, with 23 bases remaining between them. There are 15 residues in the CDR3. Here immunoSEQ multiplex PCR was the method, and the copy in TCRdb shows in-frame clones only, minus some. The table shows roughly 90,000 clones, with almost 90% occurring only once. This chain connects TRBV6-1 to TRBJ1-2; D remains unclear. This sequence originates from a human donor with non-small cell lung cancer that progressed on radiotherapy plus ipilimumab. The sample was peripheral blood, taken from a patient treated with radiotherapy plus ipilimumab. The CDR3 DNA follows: TGTGCCAGCAATCAACGGGTGGCCCAACGATTAGGCTACACCTTC. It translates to CASNQRVAQRLGYTF.